Listed below are T cell receptor beta chains from one sample, sequenced in a study of graft-versus-host responses after intestinal transplantation. Here immunoSEQ multiplex PCR was the method, and the copy in TCRdb shows in-frame clones only, minus some. The data hold some 35,000 clones, with around 94% observed a single time. These TCRs are of unknown antigen specificity. Sequenced material: unstimulated CD4+ T cells sorted from spleen or lymph node cells, taken before transplant. Source of these receptors: a human donor who was the organ donor for an intestinal transplant. CDR3s include the opening cysteine and the closing phenylalanine or tryptophan. D genes are given only for firm matches. Size is omitted from some rows. Given values are once, few, many or a class for expanded clones.

J: TRBJ1-2
size: -
D: -
V: TRBV5-6
CDR3: CASSSESSYGYTF
DNA: TGTGCCAGCAGCTCGGAGAGCTCCTATGGCTACACCTTC

J: TRBJ2-1
size: -
D: TRBD2
V: TRBV19
CDR3: CASSIGFRRGGPGEQFF
DNA: TGTGCCAGTAGTATAGGTTTTAGGCGGGGGGGCCCTGGAGAGCAGTTCTTC

J: TRBJ2-1
size: -
D: -
V: TRBV28
CDR3: CASRPRVSYNEQFF
DNA: TGTGCCAGCAGGCCCCGGGTCTCCTACAATGAGCAGTTCTTC

J: TRBJ2-2
size: once
D: TRBD1
V: TRBV7-9
CDR3: CASSGRQGMGTGELFF
DNA: TGTGCCAGCAGCGGACGACAGGGTATGGGCACCGGGGAGCTGTTTTTT

J: TRBJ1-2
size: -
D: TRBD1
V: TRBV9
CDR3: CASSVGTGARLDYGYTF
DNA: TGTGCCAGCAGCGTAGGGACAGGGGCCAGACTAGACTATGGCTACACCTTC

J: TRBJ2-2
size: -
D: TRBD2
V: TRBV5-8
CDR3: CASSSIAGGNTGELFF
DNA: TGTGCCAGCAGCTCAATAGCGGGGGGGAACACCGGGGAGCTGTTTTTT

J: TRBJ1-3
size: once
D: -
V: TRBV28
CDR3: CASSQGSGNTIYF
DNA: TGTGCCAGCAGCCAGGGTTCCGGAAACACCATATATTTT

J: TRBJ1-1
size: -
D: -
V: TRBV11-2
CDR3: CASLLTGNTEAFF
DNA: TGTGCCAGCCTCCTTACAGGGAACACTGAAGCTTTCTTT

J: TRBJ1-5
size: -
D: -
V: TRBV6-1
CDR3: CASRARDIRYQPQHF
DNA: TGTGCCAGCAGAGCCCGGGATATTAGATATCAGCCCCAGCATTTT

J: TRBJ2-4
size: -
D: TRBD2
V: TRBV5-5
CDR3: CASSPGLAGVNIQYF
DNA: TGTGCCAGCAGCCCGGGACTAGCGGGGGTGAACATTCAGTACTTC

J: TRBJ2-3
size: -
D: TRBD2
V: TRBV7-2
CDR3: CASSKAGWTDTQYF
DNA: TGTGCCAGCAGCAAAGCGGGGTGGACAGATACGCAGTATTTT

J: TRBJ2-1
size: -
D: TRBD2
V: TRBV30
CDR3: CAWRKTSGLSSYNEQFF
DNA: TGTGCCTGGAGAAAGACTAGCGGGCTGAGCTCCTACAATGAGCAGTTCTTC

J: TRBJ2-5
size: -
D: -
V: TRBV11-2
CDR3: CASRPLGQETQYF
DNA: TGTGCCAGCAGGCCCTTGGGGCAAGAGACCCAGTACTTC

J: TRBJ2-3
size: -
D: -
V: TRBV7-9
CDR3: CASRGRPDTQYF
DNA: TGTGCCAGCAGGGGGCGCCCTGATACGCAGTATTTT

J: TRBJ1-2
size: -
D: -
V: TRBV29-1
CDR3: CSAVEGRGYTF
DNA: TGCAGCGCTGTTGAGGGTAGGGGCTACACCTTC

J: TRBJ2-7
size: -
D: TRBD1
V: TRBV7-2
CDR3: CASGDRGYYEQYF
DNA: TGTGCCAGCGGGGACAGGGGTTACTACGAGCAGTACTTC

J: TRBJ1-1
size: -
D: TRBD1
V: TRBV6-5
CDR3: CASSYSIGGVNTEAFF
DNA: TGTGCCAGCAGTTACTCGATAGGGGGCGTGAACACTGAAGCTTTCTTT

J: TRBJ1-2
size: -
D: -
V: TRBV4-3
CDR3: CASSQDSNYGYTF
DNA: TGCGCCAGCAGCCAAGATTCTAACTATGGCTACACCTTC

J: TRBJ2-2
size: -
D: -
V: TRBV11-3
CDR3: CASSLNGWELFF
DNA: TGTGCCAGCAGCTTAAATGGCTGGGAGCTGTTTTTT

J: TRBJ2-7
size: -
D: -
V: TRBV30
CDR3: CAWSVRETYEQYF
DNA: TGTGCCTGGAGTGTGCGGGAAACCTACGAGCAGTACTTC

J: TRBJ2-3
size: -
D: TRBD1
V: TRBV27
CDR3: CASSLFVGTGDADTQYF
DNA: TGTGCCAGCAGTTTATTTGTTGGGACAGGGGACGCAGATACGCAGTATTTT

J: TRBJ1-6
size: -
D: -
V: TRBV9
CDR3: CASRARTENSPLHF
DNA: TGTGCCAGCAGGGCCAGGACGGAAAATTCACCCCTCCACTTT

J: TRBJ1-1
size: few
D: TRBD1
V: TRBV5-6
CDR3: CASSPDRDTEAFF
DNA: TGTGCCAGCAGCCCGGACAGGGACACTGAAGCTTTCTTT

J: TRBJ1-2
size: once
D: TRBD1
V: TRBV5-1
CDR3: CASSLGTGYGYTF
DNA: TGCGCCAGCAGCCTCGGGACAGGGTATGGCTACACCTTC

J: TRBJ2-3
size: -
D: -
V: TRBV4-3
CDR3: CASSQDRGPTDTQYF
DNA: TGCGCCAGCAGCCAAGATAGGGGACCCACAGATACGCAGTATTTT

J: TRBJ1-2
size: -
D: -
V: TRBV7-8
CDR3: CASSPGSASYGYTF
DNA: TGTGCCAGCAGCCCTGGATCCGCATCCTATGGCTACACCTTC

J: TRBJ1-1
size: -
D: -
V: TRBV7-9
CDR3: CAITPGGLTEAFF
DNA: TGTGCCATTACCCCGGGGGGGTTAACTGAAGCTTTCTTT

J: TRBJ1-4
size: -
D: -
V: TRBV28
CDR3: CASSFRDEKLFF
DNA: TGTGCCAGCAGTTTCAGGGATGAAAAACTGTTTTTT

J: TRBJ2-1
size: -
D: -
V: TRBV11-3
CDR3: CASSRTPNNEQFF
DNA: TGTGCCAGCAGCCGCACCCCCAACAATGAGCAGTTCTTC

J: TRBJ1-5
size: -
D: -
V: TRBV6-1
CDR3: CASSAGTGNQPQHF
DNA: TGTGCCAGCAGTGCGGGAACGGGCAATCAGCCCCAGCATTTT

J: TRBJ2-5
size: -
D: -
V: TRBV5-1
CDR3: CASSLRAGQETQYF
DNA: TGCGCCAGCAGCTTGCGGGCAGGGCAAGAGACCCAGTACTTC

J: TRBJ2-7
size: once
D: -
V: TRBV9
CDR3: CASSAAPQTNYEQYF
DNA: TGTGCCAGCAGCGCGGCCCCACAAACTAACTACGAGCAGTACTTC

J: TRBJ2-7
size: -
D: -
V: TRBV5-1
CDR3: CASSLTQKVPGTSYEQYF
DNA: TGCGCCAGCAGCTTGACCCAAAAGGTTCCAGGGACATCCTACGAGCAGTACTTC

J: TRBJ1-5
size: -
D: -
V: TRBV19
CDR3: CASSIVGGVQPQHF
DNA: TGTGCCAGTAGTATAGTAGGAGGGGTTCAGCCCCAGCATTTT

J: TRBJ2-7
size: -
D: -
V: TRBV25-1
CDR3: CARKRRVGTYEQYF
DNA: TGTGCCAGGAAGAGGAGGGTTGGGACCTACGAGCAGTACTTC

J: TRBJ2-2
size: once
D: TRBD1
V: TRBV5-1
CDR3: CASSLESLGQGAGELFF
DNA: TGCGCCAGCAGCTTGGAGAGTTTGGGACAGGGGGCCGGGGAGCTGTTTTTT

J: TRBJ1-1
size: -
D: -
V: TRBV7-9
CDR3: CASSLAWGAGEAFF
DNA: TGTGCCAGCAGCTTAGCATGGGGGGCGGGTGAAGCTTTCTTT

J: TRBJ2-3
size: -
D: TRBD2
V: TRBV5-1
CDR3: CASSSAGGGADTQYF
DNA: TGCGCCAGCAGCTCGGCGGGGGGGGGCGCAGATACGCAGTATTTT

J: TRBJ1-1
size: -
D: -
V: TRBV11-3
CDR3: CASSSQGRGTEAFF
DNA: TGTGCCAGCAGCTCTCAGGGGAGGGGGACTGAAGCTTTCTTT

J: TRBJ1-1
size: once
D: TRBD1
V: TRBV7-9
CDR3: CASSLESIGQGVNTEAFF
DNA: TGTGCCAGCAGCTTAGAAAGTATAGGACAGGGGGTAAACACTGAAGCTTTCTTT

J: TRBJ1-5
size: -
D: -
V: TRBV4-2
CDR3: CASSQDRGPNQPQHF
DNA: TGTGCCAGCAGCCAAGATAGAGGCCCCAATCAGCCCCAGCATTTT

J: TRBJ1-1
size: -
D: -
V: TRBV28
CDR3: CASNQRQFQAFF
DNA: TGTGCCAGCAATCAAAGGCAGTTCCAAGCTTTCTTT

J: TRBJ2-7
size: -
D: TRBD2
V: TRBV27
CDR3: CASSSLAGRNEQYF
DNA: TGTGCCAGCAGTTCCCTAGCGGGGAGGAACGAGCAGTACTTC

J: TRBJ2-3
size: -
D: -
V: TRBV6-1
CDR3: CASGGATDTQYF
DNA: TGTGCCAGCGGGGGGGCCACAGATACGCAGTATTTT

J: TRBJ2-3
size: -
D: TRBD2
V: TRBV11-3
CDR3: CASSSGTSGGTDTQYF
DNA: TGTGCCAGCAGCTCAGGGACTAGCGGGGGCACAGATACGCAGTATTTT

J: TRBJ2-1
size: -
D: TRBD1
V: TRBV19
CDR3: CASSISPGTGGPHEQFF
DNA: TGTGCCAGTAGTATTAGTCCCGGGACAGGGGGCCCCCATGAGCAGTTCTTC

J: TRBJ2-2
size: -
D: -
V: TRBV28
CDR3: CASSPGYTGELFF
DNA: TGTGCCAGCAGCCCGGGTTACACCGGGGAGCTGTTTTTT

J: TRBJ1-1
size: -
D: -
V: TRBV11-2
CDR3: CASSLGLGPTLNTEAFF
DNA: TGTGCCAGCAGCTTAGGTTTGGGACCGACCTTGAACACTGAAGCTTTCTTT

J: TRBJ2-1
size: -
D: TRBD2
V: TRBV6-5
CDR3: CASRPGLGNYNEQFF
DNA: TGTGCCAGCAGGCCTGGACTAGGAAATTACAATGAGCAGTTCTTC

J: TRBJ2-3
size: -
D: -
V: TRBV6-1
CDR3: CASSEARGGDTQYF
DNA: TGTGCCAGCAGTGAAGCAAGGGGCGGAGATACGCAGTATTTT

J: TRBJ2-3
size: -
D: -
V: TRBV15
CDR3: CATSPPNSDTQYF
DNA: TGTGCCACCAGCCCTCCAAATTCAGATACGCAGTATTTT

J: TRBJ2-5
size: -
D: TRBD2
V: TRBV11-2
CDR3: CASSAIGGERGGGETQYF
DNA: TGTGCCAGCAGCGCCATAGGTGGCGAGCGGGGGGGCGGGGAGACCCAGTACTTC

J: TRBJ1-4
size: -
D: -
V: TRBV19
CDR3: CASSMGAGEKLFF
DNA: TGTGCCAGTAGTATGGGGGCTGGTGAAAAACTGTTTTTT

J: TRBJ1-1
size: -
D: TRBD1
V: TRBV7-9
CDR3: CASLTGGSRTEAFF
DNA: TGTGCCAGCCTCACAGGGGGGTCGAGGACTGAAGCTTTCTTT

J: TRBJ2-3
size: -
D: TRBD2
V: TRBV5-4
CDR3: CASSLDSGGEKSSTDTQYF
DNA: TGTGCCAGCAGCCTAGATAGCGGGGGGGAAAAGAGTAGCACAGATACGCAGTATTTT